The 8 T cell receptor beta chains below were found in one sample sequenced in a study of blood T cell repertoires in COVID-19. The assay was immunoSEQ multiplex PCR, and TCRdb's table has in-frame clones only and misses some. The sample lists around 130,000 clones, 75% to 85% seen once, with about 2.9% in the top ten. Sequencing was done on a sample of peripheral blood. The receptor set was obtained from a middle-aged man with acute or convalescent COVID-19.

The chain links TRBV19 to TRBJ1-6; 8 bases map to TRBD1. J gave up 5 bases and V 1 base, and 7 bases lay outside the gene matches. The CDR3 extends over 17 amino acids. CDR1 is LNHDA, CDR2 SQIVND, per germline (reference sequence). The DNA for the CDR3 is TGTGCCAGTAGTATAGTAGACTTGGGACAGGATAATTCACCCCTCCACTTT. It codes for CASSIVDLGQDNSPLHF.

The V and J genes are TRBV7-9 and TRBJ1-3, with 7 bases lining up with TRBD1. The CDR3 contains 16 residues. Germline CDR1 is SEHNR and CDR2 is FQNEAQ (reference sequence). V shed 5 bases, J shed 0 bases, and the junction held 7 bases outside the gene matches. This CDR3 is CASSLRTGPSGNTIYF. CDR3 in DNA: TGTGCCAGCAGCCTCCGGACAGGTCCCTCTGGAAACACCATATATTTT. The whole variable domain, remainder taken from reference TRBV7-9 and TRBJ1-3, is DTGVSQNPRHKITKRGQNVTFRCDPISEHNRLYWYRQTLGQGPEFLTYFQNEAQLEKSRLLSDRFSAERPKGSFSTLEIQRTEQGDSAMYLCASSLRTGPSGNTIYFGEGSWLTVV.

The chain recombines TRBV7-3 with TRBJ2-5; D may be TRBD1 (5 bases). Trimming took off 5 bases at V and 2 bases at J, with 15 bases between the two ends. The CDR3 is 15 residues long. The germline V gene encodes CDR1 SGHTA and CDR2 FQGTGA. CDR3 nucleotide sequence: TGTGCCAGCAGCCCTGTAGGGGCCTTTCAAGAGACCCAGTACTTC. This gives the protein CASSPVGAFQETQYF.

The chain is built from TRBV7-2 and TRBJ2-1, with 9 bases lining up with TRBD2. The CDR3 is 15 residues long. J was trimmed by 0 bases and V by 5 bases; bases with no gene match: 2. In germline, CDR1 is SGHTA, CDR2 FQGNSA. CDR3: CASSTTSGSYNEQFF. The CDR3 coding sequence is TGTGCCAGCAGCACGACTAGCGGCTCCTACAATGAGCAGTTCTTC.

The CDR3 coding sequence is TGTGCCAGCAGTTACCGGGGGGACAGGGGTGGCTACACCTTC. It is translated as CASSYRGDRGGYTF. V and J are TRBV6-5 and TRBJ1-2, with 10 bases that match TRBD1. This CDR3 comprises 14 residues. The germline CDR1 and CDR2 sequences are MNHEY and SVGAGI. Trimming cost V 2 bases and J 7 bases; bases outside gene matches: 4.

V usage is TRBV27 and J usage is TRBJ2-4; the match to TRBD2 covers 9 bases. This CDR3 has 18 amino acids. CDR1 is MNHEY, CDR2 SMNVEV, per germline (reference sequence). V lost 6 bases and J lost 1; bases outside the gene matches: 13. CDR3 residues: CASSPSGAGGTAKNIQYF. DNA of the CDR3: TGTGCCAGCAGCCCCTCCGGTGCGGGAGGGACTGCCAAAAACATTCAGTACTTC.

The chain recombines TRBV12-5 with TRBJ2-7; TRBD1 might be the D (6 bases). V was shortened by 6 bases and J by 3 bases, with 18 bases between the two germline ends. Germline lookup yields CDR1 LGHNT and CDR2 FRNRAP. The CDR3 runs to 15 residues. The CDR3 reads CASGLPQGKGYEQYF. The CDR3 DNA follows: TGTGCTAGTGGACTCCCCCAGGGGAAAGGCTACGAGCAGTACTTC.

This chain joins TRBV18 and TRBJ1-3; 8 positions match TRBD1. CDR3 length: 17 amino acids. Losses at the gene ends were 6 bases for V and 4 bases for J; bases not matched to a gene: 14. The germline V gene has CDR1 KGHSH and CDR2 LQKENI. CDR3 amino acids: CASSTLTGATEGNTIYF. DNA for the CDR3: TGTGCCAGCTCCACTTTGACAGGGGCGACGGAGGGAAACACCATATATTTT.